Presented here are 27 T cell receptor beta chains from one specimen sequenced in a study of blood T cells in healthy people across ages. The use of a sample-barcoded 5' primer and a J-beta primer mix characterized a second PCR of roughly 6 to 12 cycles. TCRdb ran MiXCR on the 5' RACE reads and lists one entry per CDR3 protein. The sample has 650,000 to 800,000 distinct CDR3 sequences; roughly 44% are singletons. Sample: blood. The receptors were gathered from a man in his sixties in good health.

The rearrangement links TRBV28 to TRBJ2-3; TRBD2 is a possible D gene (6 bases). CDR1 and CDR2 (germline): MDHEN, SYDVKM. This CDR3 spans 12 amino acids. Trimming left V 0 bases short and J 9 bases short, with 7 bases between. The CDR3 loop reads CASSLWGRTQYF. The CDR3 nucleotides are TGTGCCAGCAGTTTATGGGGGAGGACGCAGTATTTT.

The CDR3 coding sequence is TGCAGCGATGGACTAGCGGGCCACACAGATACGCAGTATTTT. Translation: CSDGLAGHTDTQYF. V and J are TRBV29-1 and TRBJ2-3; 11 bases line up with TRBD2. After removal of 7 bases from V and 2 bases from J, the junction contained 5 bases not matched to a gene. The CDR3 covers 14 residues. The V gene's germline CDR1 is SQVTM and CDR2 ANQGSEA.

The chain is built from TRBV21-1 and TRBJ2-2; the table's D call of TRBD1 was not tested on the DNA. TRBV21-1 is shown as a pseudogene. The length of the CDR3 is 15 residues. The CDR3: CASSRRDSSTGELFF. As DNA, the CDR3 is TGTGCCAGCAGCAGGCGGGACAGCAGCACCGGGGAGCTGTTTTTT.

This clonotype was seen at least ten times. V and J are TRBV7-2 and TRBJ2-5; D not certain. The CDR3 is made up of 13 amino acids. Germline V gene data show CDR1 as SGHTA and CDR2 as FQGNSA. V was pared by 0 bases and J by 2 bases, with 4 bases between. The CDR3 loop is CASSLALQETQYF. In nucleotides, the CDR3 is TGTGCCAGCAGCTTAGCCCTTCAAGAGACCCAGTACTTC.

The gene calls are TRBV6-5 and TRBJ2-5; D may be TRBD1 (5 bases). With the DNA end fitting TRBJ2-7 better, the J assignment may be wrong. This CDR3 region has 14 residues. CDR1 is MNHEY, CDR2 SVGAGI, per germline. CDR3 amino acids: CASSPRRQRHEQYF. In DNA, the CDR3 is TGTGCCAGCAGTCCAAGAAGACAGCGCCACGAGCAGTACTTC.

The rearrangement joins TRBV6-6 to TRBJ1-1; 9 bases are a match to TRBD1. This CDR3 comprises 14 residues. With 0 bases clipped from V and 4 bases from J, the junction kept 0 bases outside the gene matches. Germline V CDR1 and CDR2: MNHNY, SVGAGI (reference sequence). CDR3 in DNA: TGTGCCAGCAGTTACTCGGGACAGGGCACTGAAGCTTTCTTT. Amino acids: CASSYSGQGTEAFF.

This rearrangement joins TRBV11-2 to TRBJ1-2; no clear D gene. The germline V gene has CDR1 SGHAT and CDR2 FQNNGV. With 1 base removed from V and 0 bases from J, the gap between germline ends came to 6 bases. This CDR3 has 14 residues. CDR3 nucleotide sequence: TGTGCCAGCAGCTTAGGGCACTCTAACTATGGCTACACCTTC. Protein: CASSLGHSNYGYTF.

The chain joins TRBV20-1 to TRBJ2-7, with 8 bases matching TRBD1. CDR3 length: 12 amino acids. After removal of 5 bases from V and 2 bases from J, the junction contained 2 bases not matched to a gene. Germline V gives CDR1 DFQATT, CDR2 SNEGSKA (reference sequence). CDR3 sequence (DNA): TGCAGTGCTGCGACAGGGGCCTACGAGCAGTACTTC. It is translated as CSAATGAYEQYF.

Written as DNA, the CDR3 is TGTGCCAGCAGCTTAGGCGGACAGCGCTACTACGAGCAGTACTTC. This translates into CASSLGGQRYYEQYF. This chain links TRBV7-2 with TRBJ2-7; D perhaps matches TRBD1 (6 bases). The germline V gene encodes CDR1 SGHTA and CDR2 FQGNSA. With 1 base removed from V and 3 bases from J, the gap between germline ends came to 13 bases. The CDR3 covers 15 residues.

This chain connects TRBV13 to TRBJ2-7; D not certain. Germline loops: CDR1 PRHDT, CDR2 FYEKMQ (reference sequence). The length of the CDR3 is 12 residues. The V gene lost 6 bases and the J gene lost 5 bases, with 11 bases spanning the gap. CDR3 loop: CASSSPEDEQYF. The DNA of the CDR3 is TGTGCCAGCAGTTCGCCCGAGGACGAGCAGTACTTC.

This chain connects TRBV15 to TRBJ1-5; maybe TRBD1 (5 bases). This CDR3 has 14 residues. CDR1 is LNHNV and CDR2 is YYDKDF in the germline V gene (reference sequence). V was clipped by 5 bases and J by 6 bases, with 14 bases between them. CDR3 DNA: TGTGCCACCAGCGAAGCAGGAAGGGGTCAGCCCCAGCATTTT. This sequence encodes CATSEAGRGQPQHF.

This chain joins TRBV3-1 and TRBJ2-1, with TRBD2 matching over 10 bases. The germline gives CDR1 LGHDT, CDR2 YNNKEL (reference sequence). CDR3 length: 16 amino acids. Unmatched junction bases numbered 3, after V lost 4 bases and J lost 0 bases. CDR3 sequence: CASSPTSGVSYNEQFF. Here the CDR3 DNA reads TGTGCCAGCAGCCCAACTAGCGGGGTCTCCTACAATGAGCAGTTCTTC.

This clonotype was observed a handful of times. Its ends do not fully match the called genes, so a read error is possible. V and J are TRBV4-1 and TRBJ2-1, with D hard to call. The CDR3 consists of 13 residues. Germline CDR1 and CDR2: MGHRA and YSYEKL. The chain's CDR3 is CASSQDGFGEQFF. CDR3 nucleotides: TGTGCCAGCAGCCAAGACGGGTTCGGTGAGCAGTTCTTC.

This chain's CDR3 is CASRWLGTVDQPQHF. The DNA for the CDR3 is TGTGCCAGCAGATGGCTCGGGACAGTGGATCAGCCCCAGCATTTT. The genes are TRBV6-6 and TRBJ1-5; TRBD1 matches at 7 bases. The ends lost 6 bases at V and 5 bases at J; junction bases unmatched: 10. The CDR3 is 15 residues long. The germline CDR1 and CDR2 sequences are MNHNY and SVGAGI (reference sequence).

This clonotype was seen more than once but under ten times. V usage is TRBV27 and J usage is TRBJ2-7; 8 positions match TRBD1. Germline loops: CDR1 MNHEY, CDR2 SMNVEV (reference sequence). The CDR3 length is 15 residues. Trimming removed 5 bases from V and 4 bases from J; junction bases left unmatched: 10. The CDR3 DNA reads TGTGCCAGCAGTGCCGCCCGACAGGGGTTGTACGAGCAGTACTTC. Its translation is CASSAARQGLYEQYF.

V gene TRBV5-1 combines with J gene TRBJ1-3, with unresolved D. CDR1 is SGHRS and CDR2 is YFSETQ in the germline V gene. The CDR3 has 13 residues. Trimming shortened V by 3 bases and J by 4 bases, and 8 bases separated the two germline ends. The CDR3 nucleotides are TGCGCCAGCAGCTCCCGTATGGGAAACACCATATATTTT. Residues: CASSSRMGNTIYF.

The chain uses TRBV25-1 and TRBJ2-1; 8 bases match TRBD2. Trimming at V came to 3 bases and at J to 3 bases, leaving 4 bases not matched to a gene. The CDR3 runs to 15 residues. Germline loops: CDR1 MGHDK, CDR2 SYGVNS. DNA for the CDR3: TGTGCCAGCAGTGATACAGCGGGAGACTACAATGAGCAGTTCTTC. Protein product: CASSDTAGDYNEQFF.

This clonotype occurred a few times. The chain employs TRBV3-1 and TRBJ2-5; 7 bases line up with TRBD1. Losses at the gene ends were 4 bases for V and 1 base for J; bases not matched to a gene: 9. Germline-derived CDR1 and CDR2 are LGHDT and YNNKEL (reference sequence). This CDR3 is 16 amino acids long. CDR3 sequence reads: CASSPRQGRAQETQYF. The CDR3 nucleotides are TGTGCCAGCAGCCCGAGACAGGGAAGGGCCCAAGAGACCCAGTACTTC.

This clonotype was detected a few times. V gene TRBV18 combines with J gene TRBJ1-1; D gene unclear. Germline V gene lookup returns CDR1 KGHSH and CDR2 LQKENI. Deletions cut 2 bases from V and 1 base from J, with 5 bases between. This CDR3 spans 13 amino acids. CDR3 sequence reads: CASSPNWNTEAFF. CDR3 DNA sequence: TGTGCCAGCTCACCAAACTGGAACACTGAAGCTTTCTTT.

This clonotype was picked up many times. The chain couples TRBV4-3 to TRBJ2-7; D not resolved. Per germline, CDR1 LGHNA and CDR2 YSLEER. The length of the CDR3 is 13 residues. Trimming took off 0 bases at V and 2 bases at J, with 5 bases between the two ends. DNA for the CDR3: TGCGCCAGCAGCCAAGATACGGCCTACGAGCAGTACTTC. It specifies CASSQDTAYEQYF.

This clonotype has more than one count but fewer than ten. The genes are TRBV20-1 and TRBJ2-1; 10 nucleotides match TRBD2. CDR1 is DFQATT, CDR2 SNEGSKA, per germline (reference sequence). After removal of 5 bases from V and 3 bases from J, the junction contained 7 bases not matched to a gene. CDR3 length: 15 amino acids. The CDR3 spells CSAPPAGGSYNEQFF. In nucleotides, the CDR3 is TGCAGTGCTCCACCAGCGGGGGGGAGCTACAATGAGCAGTTCTTC.

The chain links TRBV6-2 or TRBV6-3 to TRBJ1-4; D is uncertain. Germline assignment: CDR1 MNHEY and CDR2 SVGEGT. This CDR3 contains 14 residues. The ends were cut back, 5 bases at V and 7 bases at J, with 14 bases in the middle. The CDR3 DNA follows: TGTGCCAGCAGTGACATCTCGGATCGTGAAAAACTGTTTTTT. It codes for CASSDISDREKLFF.

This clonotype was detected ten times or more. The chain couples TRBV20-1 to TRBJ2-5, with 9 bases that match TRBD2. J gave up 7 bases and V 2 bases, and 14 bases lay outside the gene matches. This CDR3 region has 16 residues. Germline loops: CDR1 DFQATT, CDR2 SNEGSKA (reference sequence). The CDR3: CSARLLGLASPGTQYF. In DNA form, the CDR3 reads TGCAGTGCTAGACTGTTAGGACTAGCGAGTCCGGGGACCCAGTACTTC.

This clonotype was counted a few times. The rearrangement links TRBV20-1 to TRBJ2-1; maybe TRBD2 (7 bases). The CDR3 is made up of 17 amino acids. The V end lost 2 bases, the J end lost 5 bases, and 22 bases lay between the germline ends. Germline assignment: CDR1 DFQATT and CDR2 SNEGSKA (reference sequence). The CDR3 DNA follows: TGCAGTGCTAGACACCCCGTTGTTGCGGGGGCTAACAATGAGCAGTTCTTC. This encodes CSARHPVVAGANNEQFF.

CDR3 coding DNA: TGTGCCATCAGTGACCCTGGACAGTCGAGCACTGAAGCTTTCTTT. Its translation: CAISDPGQSSTEAFF. The rearrangement joins TRBV10-3 to TRBJ1-1; TRBD1 is a possible D gene (6 bases). The ends were cut back, 3 bases at V and 4 bases at J, with 15 bases in the middle. This CDR3 has 15 amino acids. The germline V gene encodes CDR1 ENHRY and CDR2 SYGVKD.

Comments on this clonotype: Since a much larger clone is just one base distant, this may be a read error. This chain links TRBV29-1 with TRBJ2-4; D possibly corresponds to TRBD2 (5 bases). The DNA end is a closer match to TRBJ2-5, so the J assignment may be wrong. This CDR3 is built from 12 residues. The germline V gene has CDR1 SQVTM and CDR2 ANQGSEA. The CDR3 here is CSVGGSKETQYF. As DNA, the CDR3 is TGCAGCGTTGGAGGGAGCAAAGAGACCCAGTACTTC.

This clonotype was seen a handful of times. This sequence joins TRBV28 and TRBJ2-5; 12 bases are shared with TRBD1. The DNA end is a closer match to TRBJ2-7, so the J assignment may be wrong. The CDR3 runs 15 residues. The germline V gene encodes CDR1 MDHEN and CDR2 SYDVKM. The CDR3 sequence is CASSLPGQGANEQYF. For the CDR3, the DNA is TGTGCCAGCAGTTTGCCGGGACAGGGGGCAAACGAGCAGTACTTC.